The 17 T cell receptor beta chains in this list originate from one sample, sequenced in a study of T-cell reconstitution after alpha-beta-depleted transplantation in children. Preparing the TCRbeta library involved the use of unique molecular identifiers. TCRdb reprocessed the PCR reads via MiXCR and lists one record per CDR3 protein. Counted here are about 420,000 distinct CDR3 sequences, about a tenth occurring once; the ten biggest clones make up about 5%. Here the sequenced sample was PBMCs from the stem cell graft donor, taken from the stem cell graft. The receptors here all came from a human donor who donated a stem cell graft to a child with acute myeloid leukemia.

This clonotype has a handful of counts. V and J are TRBV20-1 and TRBJ1-5, with TRBD1 matching 7 bases. V dropped 1 base and J dropped 2; count of bases not matched to a gene: 5. This CDR3 has 15 amino acids. Per the germline V gene, CDR1 is DFQATT and CDR2 is SNEGSKA (reference sequence). In DNA form, the CDR3 reads TGCAGTGCTAGAGGGGGGACAGAGCGCAATCAGCCCCAGCATTTT. As protein: CSARGGTERNQPQHF.

The sample holds many counts of this clonotype. The chain employs TRBV7-3 and TRBJ1-2, with a possible D match to TRBD1 (6 bases). The CDR3 sequence is 15 residues long. Germline V gene lookup returns CDR1 SGHTA and CDR2 FQGTGA. The ends were cut back, 4 bases at V and 7 bases at J, with 19 bases in the middle. CDR3 bases: TGTGCCAGCAGCTCGACGACAGGATTGTTAGGTGGCTACACCTTC. This encodes CASSSTTGLLGGYTF.

In this sample, this clonotype turned up a few times. This chain joins TRBV6-5 and TRBJ2-3, with TRBD2 as a possible D gene (5 bases). The germline V gene encodes CDR1 MNHEY and CDR2 SVGAGI. The CDR3 loop spans 14 amino acids. V was shortened by 3 bases and J by 2 bases, with 9 bases between the two germline ends. The CDR3: CASSYPGDTDTQYF. The CDR3 DNA sequence: TGTGCCAGCAGTTATCCCGGGGACACAGATACGCAGTATTTT.

The J gene is TRBJ2-6, the V gene TRBV12-3 or TRBV12-4; 9 positions match TRBD1. The CDR3 runs to 17 residues. With 5 bases clipped from V and 0 bases from J, the junction kept 5 bases outside the gene matches. CDR3 bases: TGTGCCAGCAGTCCGACAGGGGGACGCTCTGGGGCCAACGTCCTGACTTTC. This encodes CASSPTGGRSGANVLTF.

This chain uses TRBV5-5 with TRBJ2-7; TRBD2 matches 14 bases. Germline V gene sequence: CDR1 SGHKS, CDR2 YYEKEE (reference sequence). The ends lost 3 bases at V and 5 bases at J; junction bases unmatched: 7. The CDR3 is made up of 16 amino acids. CDR3 in amino acids: CASSSGLAGVIHEQYF. The DNA of the CDR3 is TGTGCCAGCAGCTCGGGACTAGCGGGAGTAATCCACGAGCAGTACTTC.

In its sample, this clonotype was seen a few times. The CDR3 bases are TGCAGCGTTGAAGTGGCGGGAGACCTATCCACAGATACGCAGTATTTT. It translates to CSVEVAGDLSTDTQYF. The chain combines TRBV29-1 with TRBJ2-3; 7 nucleotides align to TRBD2. This CDR3 has 16 amino acids. V was pared by 1 base and J by 2 bases, with 9 bases of the junction left unmatched. CDR1 is SQVTM and CDR2 is ANQGSEA in the germline V gene.

This clonotype has ten or more counts. The chain links TRBV6-2 or TRBV6-3 to TRBJ2-7, with D possibly being TRBD2 (6 bases). The CDR3 has 15 residues. The germline V gene has CDR1 MNHEY and CDR2 SVGEGT. Trimming removed 0 bases at V and 3 bases at J, with 12 bases between. CDR3 sequence: CASSYSGRENYEQYF. The DNA of the CDR3 is TGTGCCAGCAGTTACTCGGGACGGGAGAACTACGAGCAGTACTTC.

This clonotype was seen a few times. The CDR3 is CASSLSSAQGSNEQFF. The CDR3 DNA is TGTGCCAGCAGCTTATCGTCCGCCCAAGGTAGCAATGAGCAGTTCTTC. This chain connects TRBV7-3 to TRBJ2-1; the D is unclear. Trimming took 2 bases from V and 6 from J, leaving 17 bases between them. The CDR3 runs 16 residues. Germline lookup yields CDR1 SGHTA and CDR2 FQGTGA.

This clonotype was seen more than once but under ten times. This rearrangement joins TRBV11-2 to TRBJ1-1, with D perhaps TRBD1 (6 bases). CDR3 length: 16 residues. CDR1 is SGHAT, CDR2 FQNNGV, per germline. The V end was cut by 5 bases, the J end by 4 bases, with 20 bases between. As DNA, the CDR3 is TGTGCCAGCAGCAGAGGGGGGCAGGGTTTTGGCACTGAAGCTTTCTTT. This encodes CASSRGGQGFGTEAFF.

The chain couples TRBV5-5 to TRBJ2-5; a possible D gene is TRBD2 (6 bases). CDR3 length: 16 residues. V lost 0 bases and J 3 bases, leaving 15 bases between the germline ends. CDR1 SGHKS and CDR2 YYEKEE come from the germline V gene (reference sequence). CDR3: CASSLGLPSEEETQYF. CDR3 sequence (DNA): TGTGCCAGCAGCTTGGGGTTGCCTAGCGAGGAAGAGACCCAGTACTTC.

This sequence joins TRBV12-3 or TRBV12-4 and TRBJ2-5; possible D gene TRBD2, 6 bases. Deletions cut 7 bases from V and 2 bases from J, with 14 bases between. CDR3 size: 14 residues. CDR3 in DNA: TGTGCCAGCACCGAGAGAGGACTACAAGAGACCCAGTACTTC. This encodes CASTERGLQETQYF.

Regarding this clonotype: The germline gene is not matched at one end of the junction; a read error may be the cause. As DNA, the CDR3 is TGTGCCACCAGCTTATTAGTACTTCCTGAGACCCAGTACTTC. Its protein is CATSLLVLPETQYF. The chain links TRBV5-6 to TRBJ2-5; D not resolved. In germline, CDR1 is SGHDT, CDR2 YYEEEE. The CDR3 contains 14 residues.

This clonotype was observed many times. The chain recombines TRBV5-1 with TRBJ2-1; D not resolved. The CDR3 is made up of 12 amino acids. Germline V gives CDR1 SGHRS, CDR2 YFSETQ. Between the trimmed V and J ends, which lost 0 bases and 6 bases, there was a span of 4 bases. The CDR3 is CASSLVSNEQFF. In nucleotides, the CDR3 is TGCGCCAGCAGCTTGGTGAGCAATGAGCAGTTCTTC. The whole variable domain, remainder taken from reference TRBV5-1 and TRBJ2-1, is KAGVTQTPRYLIKTRGQQVTLSCSPISGHRSVSWYQQTPGQGLQFLFEYFSETQRNKGNFPGRFSGRQFSNSRSEMNVSTLELGDSALYLCASSLVSNEQFFGPGTRLTVL.

The chain has TRBV28 and TRBJ2-3, with D tentatively TRBD2 (5 bases). Germline V gives CDR1 MDHEN, CDR2 SYDVKM. The CDR3 has 16 amino acids. The ends were cut back, 2 bases at V and 5 bases at J, with 17 bases in the middle. CDR3 sequence (DNA): TGTGCCAGCAGTTTAGGTGGTGCGGGCCGGGGAGATACGCAGTATTTT. It encodes CASSLGGAGRGDTQYF.

This clonotype was found a few times. The rearrangement links TRBV7-2 to TRBJ1-6, with unresolved D. The CDR3 extends over 13 amino acids. Between the trimmed V and J ends, which lost 2 bases and 6 bases, there was a span of 5 bases. Per germline, CDR1 SGHTA and CDR2 FQGNSA. The CDR3 sequence: CASSLSANSPLHF. CDR3 in DNA: TGTGCCAGCAGCTTATCGGCTAATTCACCCCTCCACTTT.

In this sample, this clonotype turned up a few times. The rearrangement uses TRBV6-1 and TRBJ1-6; D unclear. V lost 6 bases, J lost 13 bases, and 16 bases lay in between. The CDR3 has 13 amino acids. Germline lookup yields CDR1 MNHNS and CDR2 SASEGT. The CDR3, as DNA: TGTGCCAGCAGCGGCCGCGACTACCTTCCCCTCCACTTT. Translating gives CASSGRDYLPLHF.

This clonotype turned up a few times. The rearrangement links TRBV5-1 to TRBJ2-1; 15 bases map to TRBD2. Germline V gene sequence: CDR1 SGHRS, CDR2 YFSETQ. The junction had 2 bases not matched to a gene; V was cut back by 0 bases and J by 7 bases. CDR3 length equals 16 residues. Written as DNA, the CDR3 is TGCGCCAGCAGCTTGGCCGGGACTAGCGGGAGGAATGAGCAGTTCTTC. It translates to CASSLAGTSGRNEQFF.